This entry lists 26 T cell receptor beta chains sequenced from one sample in a study of cytomegalovirus exposure and HLA in healthy donors. PCR involved 60 Vbeta and 13 Jbeta primers. TCRdb keeps only in-frame clones here, not all; method: immunoSEQ multiplex PCR. Of 100,000 to 150,000 clones in the sample, 55% to 75% were seen once. Sequencing used PBMCs. All receptors derive from a human donor in good health.

This clone was counted a few times. This chain uses TRBV19 with TRBJ2-7; 9 positions match TRBD1. J gave up 1 base and V 4 bases, and 2 bases lay outside the gene matches. Looked up from germline, CDR1 is LNHDA and CDR2 is SQIVND (reference sequence). CDR3 length: 14 amino acids. Written as DNA, the CDR3 is TGTGCCAGTAGTACGGGACAGGGATCCTACGAGCAGTACTTC. Translating gives CASSTGQGSYEQYF.

V usage is TRBV27 and J usage is TRBJ1-1; D perhaps matches TRBD1 (5 bases). V was shortened by 4 bases and J by 6 bases, with 27 bases between the two germline ends. The CDR3 has 18 amino acids. The germline V gene has CDR1 MNHEY and CDR2 SMNVEV (reference sequence). The CDR3 coding sequence is TGTGCCAGCAGTTCCTACCAAACTGGGGACTGGGGTATTGCTGAAGCTTTCTTT. This codes for CASSSYQTGDWGIAEAFF.

This clone appeared a few times. The junction departs from the called germline gene at one end, perhaps through a read error. The chain has TRBV7-9 and TRBJ2-7, with a tentative D call TRBD2 (5 bases). The CDR3 is 16 amino acids. Per germline, CDR1 SEHNR and CDR2 FQNEAQ (reference sequence). CDR3 amino acids: CSSSLVSGSYPYEQYF. DNA of the CDR3: TGTTCCAGCAGCTTAGTAAGCGGAAGTTATCCCTACGAGCAGTACTTC.

On this clone itself: This sample includes further DNA sequences coding for the same CDR3. The CDR3 region is CASLNWGDSPRADTQYF. Written as DNA, the CDR3 is TGTGCCAGCCTTAACTGGGGAGACTCCCCACGAGCCGATACGCAGTATTTT. This sequence joins TRBV2 and TRBJ2-3; a weak D match, TRBD2 (5 bases). Trimming took 8 bases from V and 6 from J, leaving 27 bases between them. CDR1 and CDR2 (germline): SNHLY, FYNNEI. CDR3 size: 17 residues.

This chain joins TRBV28 and TRBJ1-3, with a weak D call TRBD1 (6 bases). In germline, CDR1 is MDHEN, CDR2 SYDVKM. V was shortened by 4 bases and J by 0 bases, with 10 bases between the two germline ends. This CDR3 comprises 15 residues. This CDR3 reads CASSSTGFSGNTIYF. CDR3 DNA sequence: TGTGCCAGCAGTTCCACAGGGTTCTCTGGAAACACCATATATTTT.

The chain uses TRBV6-5 and TRBJ2-5, with D tentatively TRBD1 (5 bases). The last part of the DNA fits TRBJ2-7 better; the J call may be wrong. This CDR3 region has 15 residues. Germline CDR1 reads MNHEY; CDR2 reads SVGAGI. DNA for the CDR3: TGTGCCAGCAGTTACAGAGACAGTAACCCCTACGAGCAGTACTTC. It specifies CASSYRDSNPYEQYF.

This chain uses TRBV5-4 with TRBJ2-4; 7 bases are shared with TRBD1. V was pared by 4 bases and J by 3 bases, with 7 bases of the junction left unmatched. Germline V gene lookup returns CDR1 SGHNT and CDR2 YYREEE (reference sequence). The CDR3 runs to 15 residues. The CDR3 reads CASSHRDRNKNIQYF. As DNA, the CDR3 is TGTGCCAGCAGCCATCGGGACAGAAACAAAAACATTCAGTACTTC. Full variable domain (remainder filled in from reference TRBV5-4 and TRBJ2-4): ETGVTQSPTHLIKTRGQQVTLRCSSQSGHNTVSWYQQALGQGPQFIFQYYREEENGRGNFPPRFSGLQFPNYSSELNVNALELDDSALYLCASSHRDRNKNIQYFGAGTRLSVL.

CDR3 amino acids: CASSEKTGIGYNEQFF. CDR3 in DNA: TGTGCCAGCAGTGAGAAAACAGGGATAGGCTACAATGAGCAGTTCTTC. The rearrangement joins TRBV6-4 to TRBJ2-1; tentatively, D is TRBD1 (6 bases). Between the trimmed V and J ends, which lost 3 bases and 3 bases, there was a span of 15 bases. Germline V gene lookup returns CDR1 MRHNA and CDR2 SNTAGT. The CDR3 contains 16 residues.

The chain links TRBV15 to TRBJ2-7, with D possibly matching TRBD2 (5 bases). The germline gives CDR1 LNHNV, CDR2 YYDKDF (reference sequence). V shed 3 bases and J shed 2 bases, with 8 bases lying between them. CDR3 length: 13 amino acids. CDR3 region: CATSSPGTYEQYF. The CDR3 nucleotides are TGTGCCACCAGCAGTCCCGGGACCTACGAGCAGTACTTC.

This sequence joins TRBV2 and TRBJ2-2; the match to TRBD2 covers 11 bases. This CDR3 has 16 amino acids. Germline CDR1 reads SNHLY; CDR2 reads FYNNEI. J lost 1 base, V lost 6 bases, and 4 bases had no gene match. The CDR3 nucleotides are TGTGCCAGCAGGAGACTAGCGGGATTGAACACCGGGGAGCTGTTTTTT. Amino acids: CASRRLAGLNTGELFF. Full variable domain (outside the CDR3, taken from reference TRBV2 and TRBJ2-2): EPEVTQTPSHQVTQMGQEVILRCVPISNHLYFYWYRQILGQKVEFLVSFYNNEISEKSEIFDDQFSVERPDGSNFTLKIRSTKLEDSAMYFCASRRLAGLNTGELFFGEGSRLTVL.

This clone occurred a few times. The chain recombines TRBV5-6 with TRBJ2-3; D remains unclear. Germline loops: CDR1 SGHDT, CDR2 YYEEEE. The CDR3 contains 14 residues. Deletions cut 4 bases from V and 3 bases from J, with 12 bases between. The CDR3 DNA reads as TGTGCCAGCAGCGGCCCGGGTCGGACAGATACGCAGTATTTT. It codes for CASSGPGRTDTQYF.

This chain joins TRBV27 and TRBJ2-2, with D maybe TRBD2 (6 bases). Germline-derived CDR1 and CDR2 are MNHEY and SMNVEV (reference sequence). The CDR3 contains 14 residues. Trimming stripped 7 bases from V and 0 bases from J, with 9 bases between. Written as DNA, the CDR3 is TGTGCCAGCATTTCGGGAGCGAACACCGGGGAGCTGTTTTTT. Translated: CASISGANTGELFF.

The chain uses TRBV5-1 and TRBJ1-2; D possibly corresponds to TRBD1 (6 bases). The V gene lost 2 bases and the J gene lost 6 bases, with 14 bases spanning the gap. This CDR3 region has 14 residues. Germline V gene lookup returns CDR1 SGHRS and CDR2 YFSETQ. The CDR3 loop reads CASSLRDIVHGYTF. CDR3 nucleotides: TGCGCCAGCAGCTTACGGGACATAGTCCATGGCTACACCTTC.

The genes are TRBV6-5 and TRBJ2-2; TRBD1 aligns across 8 bases. This CDR3 spans 16 amino acids. Germline values: CDR1 MNHEY, CDR2 SVGAGI. The junction had 8 bases not matched to a gene; V was cut back by 4 bases and J by 4 bases. The CDR3 region is CASSFSGGRGTGELFF. The CDR3 DNA reads as TGTGCCAGCAGTTTTTCAGGGGGCCGGGGCACCGGGGAGCTGTTTTTT.

The gene calls are TRBV11-2 and TRBJ2-5; tentatively, D is TRBD2 (7 bases). The V end was cut by 7 bases, the J end by 1 base, with 19 bases between. This CDR3 contains 16 residues. Looked up from germline, CDR1 is SGHAT and CDR2 is FQNNGV. The CDR3 protein is CASKGGWGGPQETQYF. The CDR3, as DNA: TGTGCCAGCAAAGGGGGATGGGGGGGCCCCCAAGAGACCCAGTACTTC. Full variable domain (missing parts from reference TRBV11-2 and TRBJ2-5): EAGVAQSPRYKIIEKRQSVAFWCNPISGHATLYWYQQILGQGPKLLIQFQNNGVVDDSQLPKDRFSAERLKGVDSTLKIQPAKLEDSAVYLCASKGGWGGPQETQYFGPGTRLLVL.

The chain employs TRBV5-1 and TRBJ1-1; 9 positions match TRBD1. V lost 2 bases, J lost 1 base, and 6 bases stayed unmatched. This CDR3 contains 16 residues. In germline, CDR1 is SGHRS, CDR2 YFSETQ. CDR3: CASSFGDRDWNTEAFF. For the CDR3, the DNA is TGCGCCAGCAGCTTCGGGGACAGGGATTGGAACACTGAAGCTTTCTTT.

The CDR3 bases are TGTGCCAGCGCGCGCCGGGAGATATCAGATACGCAGTATTTT. Translating it yields CASARREISDTQYF. The chain has TRBV13 and TRBJ2-3; D possibly corresponds to TRBD2 (6 bases). The CDR3 runs to 14 residues. Trimming pared 8 bases from V and 4 bases from J, leaving 16 bases between. Germline V gives CDR1 PRHDT, CDR2 FYEKMQ (reference sequence).

The chain couples TRBV2 to TRBJ2-7; a possible D gene is TRBD1 (5 bases). V lost 1 base to trimming and J lost 3 bases, with 13 bases between them. The CDR3 runs to 15 residues. The V gene's germline CDR1 is SNHLY and CDR2 FYNNEI. The CDR3 nucleotides read TGTGCCAGCAGTGAAGAGGGGCCTAGGGGCTACGAGCAGTACTTC. Translating it yields CASSEEGPRGYEQYF.

Notes on this clone: Other DNA sequences in the same sample also yield this CDR3. The genes are TRBV9 and TRBJ2-1; TRBD2 matches at 9 bases. The germline V gene encodes CDR1 SGDLS and CDR2 YYNGEE. The CDR3 sequence is 14 residues long. V trimming: 5 bases; J trimming: 0 bases; junction bases outside the gene matches: 0. The CDR3 sequence is CASSSGGSYNEQFF. The CDR3 coding sequence is TGTGCCAGCAGTAGCGGGGGCTCCTACAATGAGCAGTTCTTC.

The chain combines TRBV7-6 with TRBJ1-2; possible D gene TRBD1, 5 bases. This CDR3 comprises 13 residues. The germline V gene encodes CDR1 SGHVS and CDR2 FNYEAQ. V was clipped by 5 bases and J by 7 bases, with 14 bases between them. CDR3 sequence (DNA): TGTGCCAGCAGCCCAGAAGGGGTATTTGGCTACACCTTC. Its translation is CASSPEGVFGYTF.

The CDR3 DNA reads TGTGCCAGCAGTTTCAACGGGAGCCCGTACGAGCAGTACTTC. This translates into CASSFNGSPYEQYF. The chain is built from TRBV27 and TRBJ2-5, with D possibly matching TRBD2 (6 bases). With the DNA end fitting TRBJ2-7 better, the J assignment may be wrong. The CDR3 covers 14 residues. Germline CDR1 reads MNHEY; CDR2 reads SMNVEV (reference sequence).

This clone was seen a few times. In DNA, the CDR3 is TGTGCCAGCAGTTTACGGGATAGCAATCAGCCCCAGCATTTT. Translation gives CASSLRDSNQPQHF. The chain uses TRBV27 and TRBJ1-5; D ambiguous. The CDR3 consists of 14 residues. The V end was cut by 2 bases, the J end by 0 bases, with 5 bases between. CDR1 is MNHEY and CDR2 is SMNVEV in the germline V gene (reference sequence).

The DNA of the CDR3 is TGCGCCAGCAGCTTTTGGGCTAGCAATCAGCCCCAGCATTTT. Protein sequence: CASSFWASNQPQHF. The chain joins TRBV5-1 to TRBJ1-5; D remains ambiguous. CDR3 length equals 14 residues. The germline V gene encodes CDR1 SGHRS and CDR2 YFSETQ. The V end was cut by 2 bases, the J end by 0 bases, with 6 bases between.

The gene calls are TRBV14 and TRBJ2-2; D is possibly TRBD2 (6 bases). The length of the CDR3 is 14 residues. Trimming shortened V by 1 base and J by 5 bases, and 8 bases separated the two germline ends. Per the germline V gene, CDR1 is SGHDN and CDR2 is FVKESK. The CDR3 region has the DNA TGTGCCAGCAGCCAAGTCCGGGAGACCGGGGAGCTGTTTTTT. Protein sequence: CASSQVRETGELFF.

J is TRBJ1-6 and V is TRBV27, with TRBD1 matching 9 bases. Germline values: CDR1 MNHEY, CDR2 SMNVEV (reference sequence). Trimming removed 2 bases from V and 7 bases from J; junction bases left unmatched: 6. There are 16 residues in the CDR3. CDR3 amino acids: CASSLEQGAGNSPLHF. CDR3 bases: TGTGCCAGCAGTTTAGAACAGGGGGCTGGCAATTCACCCCTCCACTTT.

The chain links TRBV19 to TRBJ1-2; possible D gene TRBD1, 5 bases. V gave up 5 bases and J gave up 3 bases, with 10 bases separating them. Germline lookup yields CDR1 LNHDA and CDR2 SQIVND (reference sequence). The CDR3 totals 13 residues. The CDR3 region is CASSHRGDYGYTF. As DNA, the CDR3 is TGTGCCAGTAGTCATAGGGGCGACTATGGCTACACCTTC.